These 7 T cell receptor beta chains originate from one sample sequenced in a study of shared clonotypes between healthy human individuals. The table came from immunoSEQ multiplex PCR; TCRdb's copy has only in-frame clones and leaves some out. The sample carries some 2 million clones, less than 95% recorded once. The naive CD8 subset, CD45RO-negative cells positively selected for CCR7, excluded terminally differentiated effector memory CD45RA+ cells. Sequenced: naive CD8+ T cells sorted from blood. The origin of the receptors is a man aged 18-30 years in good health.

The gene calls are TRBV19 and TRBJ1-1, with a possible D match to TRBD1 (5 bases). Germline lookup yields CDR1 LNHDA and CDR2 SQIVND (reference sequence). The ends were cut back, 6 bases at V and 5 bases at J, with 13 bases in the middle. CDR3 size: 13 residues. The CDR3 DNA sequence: TGTGCCAGTAGGTTAGAGGGGATTACTGAAGCTTTCTTT. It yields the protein CASRLEGITEAFF.

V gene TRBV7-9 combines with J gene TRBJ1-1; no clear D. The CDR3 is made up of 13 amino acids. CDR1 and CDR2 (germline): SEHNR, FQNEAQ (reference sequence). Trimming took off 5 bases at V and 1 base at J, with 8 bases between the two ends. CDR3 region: CASSENPNTEAFF. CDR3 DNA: TGTGCCAGCAGCGAAAACCCGAACACTGAAGCTTTCTTT.

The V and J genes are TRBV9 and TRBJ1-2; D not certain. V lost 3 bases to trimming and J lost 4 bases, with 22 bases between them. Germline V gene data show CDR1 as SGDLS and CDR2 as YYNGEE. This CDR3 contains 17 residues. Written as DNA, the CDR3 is TGTGCCAGCAGCGCCGGAACCGGGGAACCTTTAGGCTATGGCTACACCTTC. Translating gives CASSAGTGEPLGYGYTF. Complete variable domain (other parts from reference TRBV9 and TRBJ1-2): DSGVTQTPKHLITATGQRVTLRCSPRSGDLSVYWYQQSLDQGLQFLIQYYNGEERAKGNILERFSAQQFPDLHSELNLSSLELGDSALYFCASSAGTGEPLGYGYTFGSGTRLTVV.

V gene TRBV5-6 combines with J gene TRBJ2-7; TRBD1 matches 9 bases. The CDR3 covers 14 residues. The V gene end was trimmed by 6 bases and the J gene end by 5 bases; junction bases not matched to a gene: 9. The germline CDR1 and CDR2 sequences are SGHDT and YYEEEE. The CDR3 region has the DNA TGTGCCAGCACCCGCGGGACAGGGTCCGACGAGCAGTACTTC. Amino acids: CASTRGTGSDEQYF.

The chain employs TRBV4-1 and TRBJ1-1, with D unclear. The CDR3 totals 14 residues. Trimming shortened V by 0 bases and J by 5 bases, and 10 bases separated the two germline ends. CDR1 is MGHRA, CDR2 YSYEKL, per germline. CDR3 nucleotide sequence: TGCGCCAGCAGCCAAGATAAAATAGAAACTGAAGCTTTCTTT. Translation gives CASSQDKIETEAFF.

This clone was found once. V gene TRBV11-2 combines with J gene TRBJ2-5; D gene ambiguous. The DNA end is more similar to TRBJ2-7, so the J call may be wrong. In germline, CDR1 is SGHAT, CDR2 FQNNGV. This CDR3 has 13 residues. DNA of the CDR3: TGTGCCAGCAGCTCGGACCCCTCCTACGAGCAGTACTTC. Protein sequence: CASSSDPSYEQYF.

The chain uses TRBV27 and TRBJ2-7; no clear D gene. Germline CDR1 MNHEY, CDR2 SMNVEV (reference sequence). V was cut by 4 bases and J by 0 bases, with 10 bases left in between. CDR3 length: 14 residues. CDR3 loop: CASSWLSSSYEQYF. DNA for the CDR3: TGTGCCAGCAGTTGGCTGTCGAGCTCCTACGAGCAGTACTTC.